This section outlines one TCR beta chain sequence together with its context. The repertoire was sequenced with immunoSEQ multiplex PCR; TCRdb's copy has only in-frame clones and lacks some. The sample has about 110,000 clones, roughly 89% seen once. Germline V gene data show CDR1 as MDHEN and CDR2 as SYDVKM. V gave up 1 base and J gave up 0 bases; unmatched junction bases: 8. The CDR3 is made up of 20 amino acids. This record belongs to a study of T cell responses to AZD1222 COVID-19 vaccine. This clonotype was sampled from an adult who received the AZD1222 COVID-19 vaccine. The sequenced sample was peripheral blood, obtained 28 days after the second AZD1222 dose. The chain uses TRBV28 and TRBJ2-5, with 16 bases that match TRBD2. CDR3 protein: CASSLFSGTSGRGYQETQYF. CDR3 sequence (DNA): TGTGCCAGCAGTTTATTTTCCGGGACTAGCGGGAGGGGGTACCAAGAGACCCAGTACTTC.